This paragraph reports one TCR beta chain. What this receptor recognizes is not known. The input lacks base qualities; no much larger clone sits a single base away. Each collaborating institution followed its own protocols to collect whole blood in K2EDTA tubes. For TCRbeta analysis, collaborator samples were shipped as frozen whole blood, as isolated PBMCs, or as DNA extracted from either sample type. The immunoSEQ Assay, a bias-controlled multiplex PCR, was used to amplify TCRbeta CDR3 regions from genomic DNA. In the original analysis: Nucleated cell counts per sample were estimated from amplification of reference gene primers within the assay. To quantify the absolute abundance of each unique TCRbeta CDR3 rearrangement, sequence reads were collapsed and filtered. For each sample, productive Simpson clonality was calculated by taking the square root of Simpson's diversity index across productive rearrangements. TCRdb carries this immuneACCESS record with in-frame sequences only. Its versions omit some clonotypes, under half of them owing to an unresolved V gene in the studies checked, with the rest unexplained. The V and J calls and clone size come from that table; D and trimming were worked out from the DNA. A total of 200,000 to 250,000 clones appear in this sample, 70% to 90% of them only once. The leading ten clones occupy 3% to 3.5% of the sample.

The CDR3 starts with the cysteine, ends with the phenylalanine, and has 16 residues. Just CDR3 DNA is preserved here, 48 bases in frame from base 1. V is clipped by 1 base and J by 7 bases, and the sequence between their germline boundaries is 14 bases long. Taken from the germline V gene, the CDR1 and CDR2 loops are MNHEY and SVGAGI. This sample is drawn from a study of blood T cell repertoires in COVID-19 (dated by TCRdb to the early 2020s). Regarding the research as a whole: The collaborator samples originated in the United States, Italy and Spain and spanned the acute and convalescent phases of COVID-19. The prospective study material was composed of cDNA or gDNA derived from T cells, B-cell-depleted T cells, or PBMCs. Deeply sampled blood TCRbeta repertoires from subjects exposed to, actively infected with, or recovered from COVID-19 were included in the dataset. Nearly every sample came with metadata listing a de-identified subject ID, COVID-19 status, age in years and sex. The repertoires were released in a freely available public database meant as a resource for research on the immune response to SARS-CoV-2. Where available, HLA class I and class II types were obtained from metadata supplied by the sample provider rather than from assay-based typing. Samples came from the ongoing ImmuneRACE study (first 160 participants) plus 1,254 subjects from 6 global collaborators.

Study-wide findings and limitations: The quantity of clinical and demographic metadata differed by source and by participant and was supplied without curation.

This TCR was recovered from a man aged 18 to 29 with active or convalescent COVID-19. The sequencing sample was made of peripheral blood. The chain joins TRBV6-5 to TRBJ1-6, with no reliable assignment of the D segment. The nucleotide sequence is TGTGCCAGCAGTTACTTCCCGGGGTTGACGAATTCACCCCTCCACTTT. Its protein reads: CASSYFPGLTNSPLHF.